This entry describes one TCR beta chain. Its cognate antigen has yet to be identified. No much larger clone exists at a distance of one base, and base qualities are not known. Library prep was done by RT-PCR. Sequenced on an Illumina HiSeq 2500. TCRdb applied fastp at Q25 and MiXCR to the public reads, then kept only in-frame beta chains. Each CDR3 protein gets just one entry, which takes the most common genes and DNA from the rows behind it. Here the sample has roughly 520,000 distinct CDR3 sequences; over 25% occur a single time. Approximately 2% of the sample comes from the top ten. The data were taken from a study of response to subunit inactivated influenza vaccine (dated by TCRdb to the late 2010s). About the full investigation: To follow how T cells responded to a trivalent subunit inactivated influenza vaccine, the researchers relied on deep quantitative profiling of the T cell receptor repertoire.

Sequences SQVTM (CDR1) and ANQGSEA (CDR2) are obtained from the germline V gene. Its CDR3 holds 15 amino acids, cysteine through phenylalanine. Kept here is only the CDR3 DNA, which spans 45 bases and is read in frame from base 1. V lost 5 bases and J lost 3 bases, and the count of bases not matched to a germline gene is 10. The study at large found these results: The authors proposed that each seasonal influenza vaccination may bring in only a limited number of new T cells.

The sample was CD4+ T cells sorted from PBMCs, taken roughly 5 days after vaccination. The receptor comes from a man between 45 and 60 years old who received an inactivated influenza vaccine. Donor details come from another sample of the same person, matched by shared clones. The sequence joins TRBV29-1 to TRBJ2-7, and 10 bases in between align with TRBD1. At the DNA level, the sequence is TGCAGCGTTTCGGCTCCCGGGACAGGGGACTACGAGCAGTACTTC. This encodes CSVSAPGTGDYEQYF.